The 27 T cell receptor beta chains reported below all come from one sample, sequenced in a study of HIV-infected patients and healthy controls. TCRdb called the 5' RACE reads again in MiXCR, with one record for every CDR3 protein. Among 18,000 or so distinct CDR3 sequences, roughly 19% were seen once, and the ten largest hold around a third. The sequenced sample consisted of CD8+ T cells from blood. These receptors were obtained from a human donor in good health.

This clonotype showed up just a few times. This rearrangement joins TRBV7-9 to TRBJ2-1; 9 positions match TRBD2. Germline V lookup: CDR1 SEHNR, CDR2 FQNEAQ (reference sequence). The CDR3 loop spans 16 amino acids. V lost 2 bases and J lost 2; bases outside the gene matches: 4. CDR3 DNA: TGTGCCAGCAGCTTAAACCTAGCGGGAACCTACAATGAGCAGTTCTTC. Translation: CASSLNLAGTYNEQFF.

This clonotype was counted at least ten times. The chain couples TRBV9 to TRBJ1-2; no firm D call. The CDR3 runs 15 residues. Trimming cost V 2 bases and J 8 bases, with 19 bases left between them. Germline V gene data show CDR1 as SGDLS and CDR2 as YYNGEE. CDR3 residues: CASSVYIGSSAGYTF. CDR3 coding DNA: TGTGCCAGCAGCGTCTATATAGGGAGTTCAGCAGGCTACACCTTC.

The genes are TRBV9 and TRBJ2-1; weak D call: TRBD2 (5 bases). Trimming left V 0 bases short and J 0 bases short, with 7 bases between. The germline V gene encodes CDR1 SGDLS and CDR2 YYNGEE. The CDR3 covers 15 residues. CDR3 sequence: CASSVGLNSYNEQFF. The CDR3 bases are TGTGCCAGCAGCGTAGGACTAAACTCCTACAATGAGCAGTTCTTC.

This clonotype was recorded at least ten times. The chain joins TRBV20-1 to TRBJ2-5, with unresolved D. Germline CDR1 DFQATT, CDR2 SNEGSKA (reference sequence). V lost 0 bases and J lost 0, with 11 bases in between. This CDR3 region has 15 residues. CDR3 in DNA: TGCAGTGCTAGAGATAGGCGGCGGTACCAAGAGACCCAGTACTTC. Amino acid sequence: CSARDRRRYQETQYF.

The chain couples TRBV10-3 to TRBJ2-4; 8 nucleotides agree with TRBD1. Germline V gives CDR1 ENHRY, CDR2 SYGVKD. The CDR3 is 17 residues long. The V and J ends lost 9 bases and 2 bases, in that order; junction bases with no gene match: 15. The CDR3 DNA is TGTGCCATTCTCAGGTGGGACAGGCCTTTAACCAAAAACATTCAGTACTTC. It is translated as CAILRWDRPLTKNIQYF.

The gene calls are TRBV19 and TRBJ2-5, with no clear D. V was clipped by 3 bases and J by 5 bases, with 10 bases between them. Germline V gene lookup returns CDR1 LNHDA and CDR2 SQIVND (reference sequence). This CDR3 is built from 13 residues. The CDR3 region is CASSIVGLETQYF. The CDR3 coding sequence is TGTGCCAGTAGTATTGTAGGTCTGGAGACCCAGTACTTC.

There are a few counts of this clonotype. V and J are TRBV20-1 and TRBJ2-7, with 7 bases lining up with TRBD1. CDR1 and CDR2 from the germline V gene are DFQATT and SNEGSKA (reference sequence). After removal of 5 bases from V and 3 bases from J, the junction contained 10 bases not matched to a gene. The CDR3 runs to 14 residues. The chain's CDR3 is CSASRTGVSYEQYF. The CDR3 bases are TGCAGTGCTTCCCGGACAGGAGTGAGCTACGAGCAGTACTTC.

This clonotype has at least ten counts. CDR3 amino acids: CASSVGQGAKTEAFF. CDR3 bases: TGTGCCAGCAGCGTTGGACAGGGGGCGAAGACTGAAGCTTTCTTT. This chain connects TRBV5-5 to TRBJ1-1; 11 bases agree with TRBD1. The CDR3 has 15 amino acids. The trim removed 4 bases at V and 5 bases at J, leaving 7 bases unmatched. Germline CDR1 and CDR2: SGHKS and YYEKEE (reference sequence).

This chain joins TRBV6-1 and TRBJ1-5; D is undetermined. This CDR3 contains 15 residues. V lost 5 bases and J 0 bases, leaving 11 bases between the germline ends. Germline CDR1 reads MNHNS; CDR2 reads SASEGT. The CDR3, as DNA: TGTGCCAGCAGTCCGGACTGGTCTAGCAATCAGCCCCAGCATTTT. Its protein is CASSPDWSSNQPQHF.

At least ten counts were recorded for this clonotype. This chain uses TRBV7-9 with TRBJ1-5; no reliable D call. The length of the CDR3 is 12 residues. Per germline, CDR1 SEHNR and CDR2 FQNEAQ (reference sequence). V gave up 4 bases and J gave up 1 base, with 2 bases separating them. CDR3 amino acids: CASSWSNQPQHF. The CDR3 bases are TGTGCCAGCAGCTGGAGCAATCAGCCCCAGCATTTT.

The chain has TRBV19 and TRBJ2-1; a weak D match, TRBD2 (5 bases). V lost 5 bases and J 4 bases, leaving 12 bases between the germline ends. Germline V CDR1 and CDR2: LNHDA, SQIVND (reference sequence). The CDR3 is 14 amino acids. CDR3 residues: CASSSPGIYNEQFF. For the CDR3, the DNA is TGTGCCAGTAGTTCGCCCGGGATTTACAATGAGCAGTTCTTC.

The CDR3 is CASSLGVSGNEQFF. CDR3 bases: TGTGCCAGCAGCTTAGGGGTTAGCGGCAATGAGCAGTTCTTC. V is TRBV7-2 and J is TRBJ2-1; TRBD2 might be the D (6 bases). Trimming pared 1 base from V and 6 bases from J, leaving 10 bases between. Germline-derived CDR1 and CDR2 are SGHTA and FQGNSA. The CDR3 has 14 amino acids.

The gene calls are TRBV30 and TRBJ1-4; TRBD1 aligns across 9 bases. The V segment lost 0 bases and the J segment 7 bases; nucleotides outside the gene matches: 6. Germline-derived CDR1 and CDR2 are GTSNPN and SVGIG (reference sequence). This CDR3 has 15 amino acids. The CDR3, as DNA: TGTGCCTGGAGTGTACCCGGACAGGGGAGTGAAAAACTGTTTTTT. As protein: CAWSVPGQGSEKLFF.

The rearrangement joins TRBV6-5 to TRBJ2-3; 10 bases agree with TRBD1. In germline, CDR1 is MNHEY, CDR2 SVGAGI. CDR3 size: 15 residues. V was pared by 5 bases and J by 2 bases, with 4 bases of the junction left unmatched. CDR3 DNA: TGTGCCAGCAGTACGACAGGGGGCGTCACAGATACGCAGTATTTT. This encodes CASSTTGGVTDTQYF.

This clonotype was counted many times. The V call is TRBV7-9, the J call TRBJ2-6; D not certain. The V end lost 5 bases, the J end lost 1 base, and 15 bases lay between the germline ends. The CDR3 sequence is 17 residues long. Germline V gives CDR1 SEHNR, CDR2 FQNEAQ (reference sequence). The CDR3 sequence: CASSPPNLSSGANVLTF. The CDR3 region has the DNA TGTGCCAGCAGCCCGCCGAATCTTAGTTCTGGGGCCAACGTCCTGACTTTC.

This clonotype is categorized as medium-sized (0.01 to 0.1%). The chain employs TRBV28 and TRBJ2-7; 8 positions match TRBD2. Germline values: CDR1 MDHEN, CDR2 SYDVKM. This CDR3 has 16 amino acids. Unmatched junction bases numbered 9, after V lost 5 bases and J lost 0 bases. CDR3 region: CASSGLAGLSSYEQYF. The CDR3 coding sequence is TGTGCCAGCAGTGGGCTAGCGGGCCTCAGCTCCTACGAGCAGTACTTC.

Of note for this clonotype: Relative to the germline gene, one junction end is altered; a read error may explain this. V gene TRBV7-9 combines with J gene TRBJ2-2; D ambiguous. Germline V gene lookup returns CDR1 SEHNR and CDR2 FQNEAQ (reference sequence). There are 13 residues in the CDR3. Written as DNA, the CDR3 is TGTGACAGCAGCTCCTCGATGGGCGGGGAGCTGTTTTTT. This gives the protein CDSSSSMGGELFF.

The chain links TRBV10-2 to TRBJ1-1, with 9 bases that match TRBD1. The V gene end was trimmed by 6 bases and the J gene end by 4 bases; junction bases not matched to a gene: 6. CDR3 length equals 14 residues. Looked up from germline, CDR1 is WSHSY and CDR2 is SAAADI. This chain's CDR3 is CASRDRGVGTEAFF. As DNA, the CDR3 is TGCGCCAGCAGGGACAGGGGAGTGGGCACTGAAGCTTTCTTT.

The rearrangement uses TRBV6-5 and TRBJ1-1; the D is unclear. Germline lookup yields CDR1 MNHEY and CDR2 SVGAGI. The CDR3 contains 16 residues. Deletions cut 0 bases from V and 5 bases from J, with 16 bases between. In DNA, the CDR3 is TGTGCCAGCAGTTACTCGAAGAACAGATTTCGTACTGAAGCTTTCTTT. Translating it yields CASSYSKNRFRTEAFF.

The CDR3 sequence is CASSLVGPRQGAYNEQFF. CDR3 nucleotides: TGTGCCAGCAGCTTAGTGGGACCGAGACAGGGGGCCTACAATGAGCAGTTCTTC. The chain is built from TRBV11-2 and TRBJ2-1, with 9 bases fitting TRBD1. This CDR3 comprises 18 residues. Germline V gene data show CDR1 as SGHAT and CDR2 as FQNNGV. V was pared by 1 base and J by 2 bases, with 9 bases of the junction left unmatched.

This clonotype has more than one count but fewer than ten. This chain connects TRBV3-1 to TRBJ2-3, with 10 bases matching TRBD2. V shed 4 bases, J shed 3 bases, and the junction held 7 bases outside the gene matches. This CDR3 has 16 amino acids. Germline V gene sequence: CDR1 LGHDT, CDR2 YNNKEL (reference sequence). CDR3 sequence reads: CASSPATSGYTDTQYF. The CDR3 DNA follows: TGTGCCAGCAGCCCTGCGACTAGCGGGTATACAGATACGCAGTATTTT.

Remarks on this clonotype: A read error may explain this, as a much larger clone is one base away. This chain links TRBV7-9 with TRBJ2-7; TRBD1 might be the D (5 bases). V lost 4 bases, J lost 3 bases, and 7 bases lay in between. The CDR3 consists of 12 residues. Germline values: CDR1 SEHNR, CDR2 FQNEAQ (reference sequence). DNA of the CDR3: TGTGCCAGCAGCTCGACAGACTACGAGCAGTACTTC. This encodes CASSSTDYEQYF.

The table lists this clonotype with many counts. The chain joins TRBV20-1 to TRBJ2-1; D remains ambiguous. CDR3 length: 15 amino acids. The V end lost 1 base, the J end lost 0 bases, and 10 bases lay between the germline ends. Germline V lookup: CDR1 DFQATT, CDR2 SNEGSKA (reference sequence). CDR3 protein: CSARGGPSSYNEQFF. CDR3 in DNA: TGCAGTGCTAGAGGAGGACCGAGCTCCTACAATGAGCAGTTCTTC.

J is TRBJ1-1 and V is TRBV6-5; the D gene is possibly TRBD1 (6 bases). Germline values: CDR1 MNHEY, CDR2 SVGAGI. The CDR3 extends over 16 amino acids. Deletions cut 0 bases from V and 0 bases from J, with 11 bases between. The CDR3 region is CASSYSEDRLNTEAFF. As DNA, the CDR3 is TGTGCCAGCAGTTACTCTGAGGACAGATTGAACACTGAAGCTTTCTTT.

This sequence joins TRBV10-3 and TRBJ2-1, with D perhaps TRBD2 (6 bases). Trimming removed 4 bases from V and 6 bases from J, with 16 bases in between. The germline V gene has CDR1 ENHRY and CDR2 SYGVKD. CDR3 length equals 15 residues. The CDR3 sequence: CAISVVREASNEQFF. The CDR3 DNA reads as TGTGCCATCAGTGTGGTAAGGGAGGCTAGCAATGAGCAGTTCTTC.

This clonotype was observed a handful of times. The genes are TRBV7-2 and TRBJ2-6, with D uncertain. The CDR3 spans 14 residues. CDR1 and CDR2 from the germline V gene are SGHTA and FQGNSA. Trimming pared 3 bases from V and 8 bases from J, leaving 11 bases between. This CDR3 reads CASSLGPGSNVLTF. In nucleotides, the CDR3 is TGTGCCAGCAGCTTGGGCCCGGGCTCCAACGTCCTGACTTTC.

There are many counts of this clonotype. This chain joins TRBV4-1 and TRBJ2-7; D unresolved. Trimming removed 1 base from V and 2 bases from J, with 6 bases in between. Germline CDR1 and CDR2: MGHRA and YSYEKL. The CDR3 totals 13 residues. The chain's CDR3 is CASSQGSAYEQYF. CDR3 nucleotides: TGCGCCAGCAGCCAAGGATCGGCCTACGAGCAGTACTTC.